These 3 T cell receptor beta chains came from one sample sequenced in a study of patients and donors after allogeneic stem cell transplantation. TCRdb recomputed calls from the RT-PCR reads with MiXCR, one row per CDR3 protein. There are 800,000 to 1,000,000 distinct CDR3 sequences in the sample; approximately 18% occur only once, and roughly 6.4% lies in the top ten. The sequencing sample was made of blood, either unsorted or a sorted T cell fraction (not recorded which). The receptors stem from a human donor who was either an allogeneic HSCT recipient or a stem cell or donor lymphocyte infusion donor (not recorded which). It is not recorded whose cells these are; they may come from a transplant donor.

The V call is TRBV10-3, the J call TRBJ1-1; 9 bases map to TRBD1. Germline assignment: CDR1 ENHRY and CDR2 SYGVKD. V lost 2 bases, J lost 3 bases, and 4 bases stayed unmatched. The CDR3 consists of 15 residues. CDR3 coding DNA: TGTGCCATCAGTGAGATGGACAGGGGTTACACTGAAGCTTTCTTT. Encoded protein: CAISEMDRGYTEAFF.

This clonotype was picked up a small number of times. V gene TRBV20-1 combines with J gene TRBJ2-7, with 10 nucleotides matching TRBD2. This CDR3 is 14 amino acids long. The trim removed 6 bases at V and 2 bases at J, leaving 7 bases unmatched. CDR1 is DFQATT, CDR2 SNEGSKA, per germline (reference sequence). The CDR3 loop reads CSAGGAGGPYEQYF. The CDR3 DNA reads TGCAGTGCCGGGGGAGCGGGAGGGCCCTACGAGCAGTACTTC.

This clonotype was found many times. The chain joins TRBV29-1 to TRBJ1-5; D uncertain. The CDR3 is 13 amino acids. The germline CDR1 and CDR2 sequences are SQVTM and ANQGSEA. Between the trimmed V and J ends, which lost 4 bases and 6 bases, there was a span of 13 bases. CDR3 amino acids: CSVAVDGSQPQHF. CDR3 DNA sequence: TGCAGCGTTGCAGTGGATGGAAGTCAGCCCCAGCATTTT.